Listed below are T cell receptor beta chains from one sample, sequenced in a study of human T cells and chemical hapten exposure. TCRdb reprocessed the RACE reads with MiXCR, giving one entry per CDR3 protein. The data contain some 100,000 distinct CDR3 sequences, 7.5% to 10% of them singletons. This specimen was whole blood, taken in connection with sensitization to the hapten diphenylcyclopropenone (DPC). The receptors come from a woman aged 40 to 50 with alopecia areata. Some clones in this sample may be carry-over from other donors' samples. Each CDR3 is given with its conserved first and last residue. The D gene is left open where the match is weak. Clone size is shown for a subset of rows, as once, few, many or a class of expanded clone.

CDR3 protein	CDR3 DNA	CDR3 length	J gene	V gene	clone size	D gene
CASRGLAAGELFF	TGTGCCAGCAGGGGACTAGCGGCAGGGGAGCTGTTTTTT	13	TRBJ2-2	TRBV12-3/TRBV12-4	.	TRBD2
CASSQRDGFYEQYF	TGTGCCAGCAGCCAGAGGGACGGATTTTACGAGCAGTACTTC	14	TRBJ2-7	TRBV5-6	few	.
CASSLTDTGELFF	TGTGCCAGCAGTTTAACGGACACCGGGGAGCTGTTTTTT	13	TRBJ2-2	TRBV12-3/TRBV12-4	many	.
CASSLGQTNVLTF	TGTGCCAGCAGCCTGGGACAGACCAACGTCCTGACTTTC	13	TRBJ2-6	TRBV5-6	.	TRBD1
CASSQELTGVRGYTF	TGTGCCAGCAGCCAAGAACTGACAGGGGTCAGGGGCTACACCTTC	15	TRBJ1-2	TRBV4-2	few	TRBD1
CSVEGGTRRGEQFF	TGCAGCGTTGAAGGGGGCACCCGGAGAGGTGAGCAGTTCTTC	14	TRBJ2-1	TRBV29-1	many	.
CASSPQDLSYNEQFF	TGTGCCAGCAGCCCACAGGACCTTTCCTACAATGAGCAGTTCTTC	15	TRBJ2-1	TRBV7-8	.	.
CASSETDTQYF	TGTGCCAGCTCAGAGACAGATACGCAGTATTTT	11	TRBJ2-3	TRBV18	many	.
CSTKRSLASTDTQYF	TGCAGTACAAAGAGGTCACTCGCTAGCACAGATACGCAGTATTTT	15	TRBJ2-3	TRBV20-1	.	.
CASSGFSTGTGNTIYF	TGTGCCAGCAGCGGATTTTCGACAGGGACAGGAAACACCATATATTTT	16	TRBJ1-3	TRBV7-9	many	TRBD1
CSAEADQGNNSPLHF	TGCAGTGCGGAGGCCGATCAGGGGAATAATTCACCCCTCCACTTT	15	TRBJ1-6	TRBV20-1	.	.
CSARLTSGSQETQYF	TGCAGTGCTAGGCTGACTAGCGGGAGCCAAGAGACCCAGTACTTC	15	TRBJ2-5	TRBV20-1	many	TRBD2
CASTSGGSDYTQYF	TGTGCCAGTACCTCCGGCGGTAGCGACTATACGCAGTATTTT	14	TRBJ2-3	TRBV12-3/TRBV12-4	few	.
CASSTGGINIQYF	TGTGCCAGCAGTACAGGGGGCATAAACATTCAGTACTTC	13	TRBJ2-4	TRBV6-1	many	TRBD1
CNAYGGAGTDTQYF	TGCAACGCCTACGGGGGGGCGGGCACAGATACGCAGTATTTT	14	TRBJ2-3	TRBV29-1	.	TRBD2
CASSALDRGLEKLFF	TGTGCCAGCAGCGCCTTGGACAGGGGGCTTGAAAAACTGTTTTTT	15	TRBJ1-4	TRBV6-5	.	TRBD1
CASGTQTGADTQYF	TGCGCCAGCGGGACCCAGACAGGGGCAGATACGCAGTATTTT	14	TRBJ2-3	TRBV5-1	few	TRBD1
CSVQGSSLNTEAFF	TGCAGTGTCCAGGGCAGCAGCTTGAACACTGAAGCTTTCTTT	14	TRBJ1-1	TRBV20-1	many	.
CASSSGPFNEQFF	TGTGCCAGCAGCTCAGGACCATTCAATGAGCAGTTCTTC	13	TRBJ2-1	TRBV7-3	.	.
CASNPGTSSSGEQFF	TGTGCCAGCAACCCCGGGACTAGCTCTTCAGGTGAGCAGTTCTTC	15	TRBJ2-1	TRBV7-9	many	TRBD2
CASSSLAERTDTQYF	TGTGCCAGCAGCTCACTAGCGGAACGCACAGATACGCAGTATTTT	15	TRBJ2-3	TRBV7-9	many	TRBD2
CASSFIYEQFF	TGTGCCAGCAGTTTCATCTATGAGCAGTTCTTC	11	TRBJ2-1	TRBV12-3/TRBV12-4	many	.
CSARTGRTEAFF	TGCAGTGCCAGGACAGGGAGGACTGAAGCTTTCTTT	12	TRBJ1-1	TRBV20-1	.	TRBD1
CASSPTGVTFSHPRGAFF	TGTGCCAGCAGTCCGACGGGAGTAACTTTCTCGCATCCTCGAGGAGCTTTCTTT	18	TRBJ1-1	TRBV27	few	.
CSATGDSTNTEAFF	TGCAGTGCTACGGGGGACAGTACGAACACTGAAGCTTTCTTT	14	TRBJ1-1	TRBV20-1	.	TRBD1
CASSPSSSNQPQHF	TGTGCCAGCAGCCCGAGTTCGAGCAATCAGCCCCAGCATTTT	14	TRBJ1-5	TRBV7-9	few	.
CASSRDRNQPQHF	TGTGCCAGCAGCCGGGACAGAAATCAGCCCCAGCATTTT	13	TRBJ1-5	TRBV7-2	.	TRBD1
CASSQDGPATGQPQHF	TGCGCCAGCAGCCAAGACGGTCCCGCCACCGGTCAGCCCCAGCATTTT	16	TRBJ1-5	TRBV4-3	many	.
CASSPGTSGDEQFF	TGTGCCAGCTCACCCGGGACTAGCGGGGATGAGCAGTTCTTC	14	TRBJ2-1	TRBV18	.	TRBD2
CASSSSRDLAYEQYF	TGCGCCAGCTCCTCCAGTCGGGACCTCGCCTACGAGCAGTACTTC	15	TRBJ2-7	TRBV5-1	few	.
CASSLRHTEAFF	TGTGCCAGCAGCTTAAGGCACACTGAAGCTTTCTTT	12	TRBJ1-1	TRBV11-2	many	.
CSVDAGNYGYTF	TGCAGCGTTGATGCGGGGAACTATGGCTACACCTTC	12	TRBJ1-2	TRBV29-1	few	.
CASSAGTVGEKLFF	TGTGCCAGCAGTGCCGGGACAGTAGGTGAAAAACTGTTTTTT	14	TRBJ1-4	TRBV6-1	many	TRBD1